This T cell receptor (beta chain) comes out of a study of T-cell reconstitution after alpha-beta-depleted transplantation in children. Notes on the study in general: In patients about two months after transplant, alpha-beta T cells reportedly arose from several hundred expanded graft clones. T-cell counts and diversity were attributed mostly to newly produced T cells one year after transplant.

The authors prepared the TCRbeta library with unique molecular identifiers. Via MiXCR, TCRdb re-called the PCR reads, giving one row per CDR3 protein. Of about 980,000 distinct CDR3 sequences listed, less than 30% are singletons. Points on this clonotype: Its antigen is unidentified.

The V end lost 2 bases, the J end lost 7 bases, and 12 bases lay between the germline ends. The CDR3 runs 13 residues. Specimen: PBMCs, mostly from graft donor cells, collected 360 days after TCRalphabeta/CD19-depleted stem cell transplant. This TCR was sampled from a boy in the first two years of life who had a stem cell transplant for SCID, so the T cells may come from the graft donor. The chain links TRBV12-3 or TRBV12-4 to TRBJ2-7; D gene ambiguous. The CDR3 coding sequence is TGTGCCAGCAGTTTACAAAGTTATGGGGAGCAGTACTTC. Protein sequence: CASSLQSYGEQYF.